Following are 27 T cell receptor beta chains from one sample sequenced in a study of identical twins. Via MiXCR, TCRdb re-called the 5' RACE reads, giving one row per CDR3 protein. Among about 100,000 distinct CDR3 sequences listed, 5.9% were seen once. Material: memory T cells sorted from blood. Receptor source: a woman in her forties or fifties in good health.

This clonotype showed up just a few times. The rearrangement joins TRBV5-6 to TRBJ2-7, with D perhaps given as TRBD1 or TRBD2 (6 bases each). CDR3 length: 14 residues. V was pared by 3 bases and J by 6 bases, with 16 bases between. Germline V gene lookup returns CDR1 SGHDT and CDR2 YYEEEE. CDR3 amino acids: CASSWRGARGEQYF. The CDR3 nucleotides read TGTGCCAGCAGCTGGAGGGGGGCCCGGGGCGAGCAGTACTTC.

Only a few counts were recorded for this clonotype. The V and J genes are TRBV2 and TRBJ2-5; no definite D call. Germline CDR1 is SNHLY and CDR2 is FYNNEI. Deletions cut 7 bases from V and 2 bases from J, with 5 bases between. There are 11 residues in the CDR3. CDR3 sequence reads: CASTGQETQYF. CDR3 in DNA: TGTGCCAGCACTGGACAAGAGACCCAGTACTTC.

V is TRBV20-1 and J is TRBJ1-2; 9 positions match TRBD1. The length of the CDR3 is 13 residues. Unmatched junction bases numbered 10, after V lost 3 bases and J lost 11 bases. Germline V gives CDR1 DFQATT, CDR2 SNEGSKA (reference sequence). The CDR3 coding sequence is TGCAGTGCTAGCGGGACAGGGCTCGATAGATACACCTTC. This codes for CSASGTGLDRYTF.

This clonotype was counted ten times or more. CDR3 sequence reads: CASSSEGPINEQFF. CDR3 coding DNA: TGCGCCAGCAGCTCCGAGGGGCCCATTAATGAGCAGTTCTTC. The chain combines TRBV5-1 with TRBJ2-1; D might be TRBD1 or TRBD2, each matching 5 bases. The CDR3 length is 14 residues. Looked up from germline, CDR1 is SGHRS and CDR2 is YFSETQ. Trimming shortened V by 3 bases and J by 7 bases, and 14 bases separated the two germline ends.

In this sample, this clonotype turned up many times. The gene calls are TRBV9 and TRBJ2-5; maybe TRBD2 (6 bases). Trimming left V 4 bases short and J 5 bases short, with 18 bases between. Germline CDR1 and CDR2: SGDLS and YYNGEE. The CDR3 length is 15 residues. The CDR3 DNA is TGTGCCAGCAGCCCCGCTCCGGGGGTCTCCGAGACCCAGTACTTC. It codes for CASSPAPGVSETQYF.

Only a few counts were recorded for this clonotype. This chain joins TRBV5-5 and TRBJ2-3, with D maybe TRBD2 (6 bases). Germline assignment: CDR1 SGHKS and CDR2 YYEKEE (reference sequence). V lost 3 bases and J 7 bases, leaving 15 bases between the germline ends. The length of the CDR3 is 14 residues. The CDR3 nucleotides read TGTGCCAGCAGCTGGGGGGACTTTGGAAATACGCAGTATTTT. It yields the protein CASSWGDFGNTQYF.

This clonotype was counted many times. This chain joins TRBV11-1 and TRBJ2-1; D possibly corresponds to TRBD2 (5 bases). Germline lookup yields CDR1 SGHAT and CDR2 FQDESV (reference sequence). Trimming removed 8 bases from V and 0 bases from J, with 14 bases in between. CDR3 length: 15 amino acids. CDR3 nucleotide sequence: TGTGCCAGCGCGAAAGAGCGGTCCTCCTACAATGAGCAGTTCTTC. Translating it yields CASAKERSSYNEQFF.

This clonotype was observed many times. CDR3 nucleotides: TGTGCCAGTTCCGTAGCGGGAGGGCCCGGGGAGGTGCAGTACTTC. Translation: CASSVAGGPGEVQYF. The V gene is TRBV27, the J gene TRBJ2-7; 11 bases line up with TRBD2. The CDR3 is 15 residues long. Trimming at V came to 9 bases and at J to 9 bases, leaving 16 bases not matched to a gene. Per the germline V gene, CDR1 is MNHEY and CDR2 is SMNVEV (reference sequence).

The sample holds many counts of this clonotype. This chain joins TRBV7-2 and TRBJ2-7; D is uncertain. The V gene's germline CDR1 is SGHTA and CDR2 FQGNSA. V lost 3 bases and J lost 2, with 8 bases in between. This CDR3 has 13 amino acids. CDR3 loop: CASSLVSAYEQYF. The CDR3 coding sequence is TGTGCCAGCAGCTTGGTCAGCGCCTACGAGCAGTACTTC. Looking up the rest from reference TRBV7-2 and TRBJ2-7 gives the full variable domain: GAGVSQSPSNKVTEKGKDVELRCDPISGHTALYWYRQSLGQGLEFLIYFQGNSAPDKSGLPSDRFSAERTGGSVSTLTIQRTQQEDSAVYLCASSLVSAYEQYFGPGTRLTVT.

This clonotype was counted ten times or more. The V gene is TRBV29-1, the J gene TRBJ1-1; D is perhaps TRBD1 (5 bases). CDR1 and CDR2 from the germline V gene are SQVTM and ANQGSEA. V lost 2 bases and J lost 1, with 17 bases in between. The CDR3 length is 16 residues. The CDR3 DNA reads TGCAGCGTTGAAAGTTCGGGGGGGTGGGAGAACACTGAAGCTTTCTTT. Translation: CSVESSGGWENTEAFF.

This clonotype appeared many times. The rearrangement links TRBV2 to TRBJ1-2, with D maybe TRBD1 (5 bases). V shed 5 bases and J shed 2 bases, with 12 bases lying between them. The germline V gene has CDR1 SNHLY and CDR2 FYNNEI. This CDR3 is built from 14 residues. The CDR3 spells CASSQDRTNYGYTF. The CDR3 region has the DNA TGTGCCAGCAGTCAAGACAGAACCAACTATGGCTACACCTTC. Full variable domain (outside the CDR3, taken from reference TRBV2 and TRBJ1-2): EPEVTQTPSHQVTQMGQEVILRCVPISNHLYFYWYRQILGQKVEFLVSFYNNEISEKSEIFDDQFSVERPDGSNFTLKIRSTKLEDSAMYFCASSQDRTNYGYTFGSGTRLTVV.

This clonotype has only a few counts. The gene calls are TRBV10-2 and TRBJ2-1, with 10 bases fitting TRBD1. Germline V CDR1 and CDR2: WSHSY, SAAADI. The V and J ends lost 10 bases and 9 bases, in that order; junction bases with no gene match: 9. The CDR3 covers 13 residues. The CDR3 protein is CATAGQGGGEQFF. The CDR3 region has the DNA TGCGCCACAGCTGGACAGGGGGGGGGTGAGCAGTTCTTC.

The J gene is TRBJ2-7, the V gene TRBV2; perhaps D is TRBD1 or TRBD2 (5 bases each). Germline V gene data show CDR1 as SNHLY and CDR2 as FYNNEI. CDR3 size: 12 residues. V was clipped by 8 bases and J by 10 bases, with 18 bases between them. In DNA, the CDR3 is TGTGCCAGCTCAAAAGGGACGCCAATCCAGTACGTC. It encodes CASSKGTPIQYV.

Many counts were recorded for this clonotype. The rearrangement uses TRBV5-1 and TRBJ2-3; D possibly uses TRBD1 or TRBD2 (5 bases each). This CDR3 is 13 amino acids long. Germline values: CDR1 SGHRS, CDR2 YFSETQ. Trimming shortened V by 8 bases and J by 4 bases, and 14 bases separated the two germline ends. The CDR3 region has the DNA TGCGCCAGTAGGTCTGGGACGGCAGATACGCAGTATTTT. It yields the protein CASRSGTADTQYF.

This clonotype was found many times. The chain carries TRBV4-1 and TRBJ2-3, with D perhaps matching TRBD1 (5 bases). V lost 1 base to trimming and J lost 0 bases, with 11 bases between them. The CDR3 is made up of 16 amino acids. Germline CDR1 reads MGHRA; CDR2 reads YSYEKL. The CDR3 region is CASSQGGHTSTDTQYF. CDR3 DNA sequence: TGCGCCAGCAGCCAAGGAGGACATACTAGCACAGATACGCAGTATTTT.

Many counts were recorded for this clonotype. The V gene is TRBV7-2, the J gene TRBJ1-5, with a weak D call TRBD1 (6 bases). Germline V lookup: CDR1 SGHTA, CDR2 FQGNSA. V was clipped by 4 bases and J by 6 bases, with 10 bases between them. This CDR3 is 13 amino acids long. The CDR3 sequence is CASSYTQGQPQHF. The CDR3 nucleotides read TGTGCCAGCAGCTACACACAGGGTCAGCCCCAGCATTTT.

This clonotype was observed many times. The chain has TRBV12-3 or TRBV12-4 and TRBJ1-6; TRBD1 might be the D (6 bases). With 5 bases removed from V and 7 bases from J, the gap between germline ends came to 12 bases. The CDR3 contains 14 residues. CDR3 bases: TGTGCCAGCAGTCTCAGGGGCTCAAATTCACCCCTCCACTTT. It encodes CASSLRGSNSPLHF.

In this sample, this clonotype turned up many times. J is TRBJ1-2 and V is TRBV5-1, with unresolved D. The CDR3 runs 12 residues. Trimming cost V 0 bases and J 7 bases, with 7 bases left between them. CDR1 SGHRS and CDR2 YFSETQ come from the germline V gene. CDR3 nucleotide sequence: TGCGCCAGCAGCTTGGAGGGTTTTGGCTACACCTTC. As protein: CASSLEGFGYTF.

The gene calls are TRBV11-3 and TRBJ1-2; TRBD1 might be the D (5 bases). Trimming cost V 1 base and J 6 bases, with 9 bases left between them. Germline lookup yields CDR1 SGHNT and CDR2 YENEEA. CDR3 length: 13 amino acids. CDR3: CASSLGGADGYTF. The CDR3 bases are TGTGCCAGCAGCTTAGGTGGGGCAGATGGCTACACCTTC.

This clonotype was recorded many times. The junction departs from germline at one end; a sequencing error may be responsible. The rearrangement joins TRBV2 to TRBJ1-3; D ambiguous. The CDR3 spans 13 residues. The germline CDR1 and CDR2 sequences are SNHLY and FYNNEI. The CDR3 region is CASTGNSGNTIYF. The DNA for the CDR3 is TGTGCGAGCACGGGAAACTCTGGAAACACCATATATTTT. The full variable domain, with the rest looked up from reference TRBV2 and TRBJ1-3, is EPEVTQTPSHQVTQMGQEVILRCVPISNHLYFYWYRQILGQKVEFLVSFYNNEISEKSEIFDDQFSVERPDGSNFTLKIRSTKLEDSAMYFCASTGNSGNTIYFGEGSWLTVV.

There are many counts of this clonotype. The CDR3 here is CASSLERENTGELFF. As DNA, the CDR3 is TGCGCCAGCAGCTTGGAGCGGGAGAACACCGGGGAGCTGTTTTTT. The genes are TRBV5-1 and TRBJ2-2; TRBD2 matches 7 bases. V dropped 0 bases and J dropped 1; count of bases not matched to a gene: 0. The CDR3 sequence is 15 residues long. Germline loops: CDR1 SGHRS, CDR2 YFSETQ.

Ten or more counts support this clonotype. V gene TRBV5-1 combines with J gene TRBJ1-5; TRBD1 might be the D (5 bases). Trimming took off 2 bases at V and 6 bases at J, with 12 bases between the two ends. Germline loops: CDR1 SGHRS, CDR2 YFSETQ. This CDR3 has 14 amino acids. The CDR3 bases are TGCGCCAGCAGCTTAATGCAGGGAAGTCAGCCCCAGCATTTT. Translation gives CASSLMQGSQPQHF.

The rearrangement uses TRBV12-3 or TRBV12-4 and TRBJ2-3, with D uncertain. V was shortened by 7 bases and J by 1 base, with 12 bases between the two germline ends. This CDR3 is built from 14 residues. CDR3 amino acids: CASTSRIGTDTQYF. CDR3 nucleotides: TGTGCCAGCACAAGCAGAATAGGCACAGATACGCAGTATTTT.

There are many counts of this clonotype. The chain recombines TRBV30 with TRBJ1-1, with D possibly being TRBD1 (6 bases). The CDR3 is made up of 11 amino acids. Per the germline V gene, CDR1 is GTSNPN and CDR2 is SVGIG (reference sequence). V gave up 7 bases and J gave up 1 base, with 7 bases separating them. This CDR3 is CALTGNTEAFF. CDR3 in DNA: TGTGCCTTGACAGGGAACACTGAAGCTTTCTTT.

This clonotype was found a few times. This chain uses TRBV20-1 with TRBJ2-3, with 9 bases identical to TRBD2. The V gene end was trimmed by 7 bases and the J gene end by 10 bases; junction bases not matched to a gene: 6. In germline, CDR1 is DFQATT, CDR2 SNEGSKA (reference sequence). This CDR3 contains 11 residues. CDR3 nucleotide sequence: TGCAGTGTGCGGGAGGGAGGGGCGCAGTATTTT. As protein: CSVREGGAQYF.

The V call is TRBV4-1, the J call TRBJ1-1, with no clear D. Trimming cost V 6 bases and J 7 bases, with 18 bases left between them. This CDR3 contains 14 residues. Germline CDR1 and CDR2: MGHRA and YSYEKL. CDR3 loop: CASRVAGGKIEAFF. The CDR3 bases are TGCGCCAGCAGGGTGGCTGGCGGGAAAATTGAAGCTTTCTTT.

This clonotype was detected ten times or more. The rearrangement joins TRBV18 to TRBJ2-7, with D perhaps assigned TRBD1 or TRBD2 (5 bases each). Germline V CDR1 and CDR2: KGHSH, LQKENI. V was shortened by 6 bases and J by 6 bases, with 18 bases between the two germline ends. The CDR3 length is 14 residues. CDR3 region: CASSAREGSGEQYF. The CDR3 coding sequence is TGTGCCAGCTCCGCGAGAGAGGGGTCGGGCGAGCAGTACTTC.